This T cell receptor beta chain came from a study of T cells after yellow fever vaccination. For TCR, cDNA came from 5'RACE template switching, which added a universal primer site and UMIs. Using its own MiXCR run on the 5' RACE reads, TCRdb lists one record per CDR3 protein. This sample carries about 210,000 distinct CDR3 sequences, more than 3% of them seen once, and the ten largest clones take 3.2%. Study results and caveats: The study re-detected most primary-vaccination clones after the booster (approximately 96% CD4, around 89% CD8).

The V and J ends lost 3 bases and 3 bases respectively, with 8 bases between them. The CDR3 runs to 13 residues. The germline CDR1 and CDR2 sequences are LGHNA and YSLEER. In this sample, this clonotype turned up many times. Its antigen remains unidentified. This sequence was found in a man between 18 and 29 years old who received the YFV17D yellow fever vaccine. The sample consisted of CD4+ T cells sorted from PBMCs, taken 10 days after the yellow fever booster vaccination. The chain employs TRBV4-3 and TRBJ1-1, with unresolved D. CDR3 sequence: CASSHGVDTEAFF. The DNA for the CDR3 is TGCGCCAGCAGCCATGGGGTAGACACTGAAGCTTTCTTT.